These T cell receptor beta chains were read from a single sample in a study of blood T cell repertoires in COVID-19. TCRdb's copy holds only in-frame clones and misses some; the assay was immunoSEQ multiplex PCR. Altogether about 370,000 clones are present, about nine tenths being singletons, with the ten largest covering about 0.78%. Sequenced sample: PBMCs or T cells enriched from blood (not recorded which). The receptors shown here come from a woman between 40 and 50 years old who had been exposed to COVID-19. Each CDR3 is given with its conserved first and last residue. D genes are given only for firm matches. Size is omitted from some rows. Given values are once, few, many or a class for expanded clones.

cdr3_aa: CATRGDTMNTEAFF
cdr3_nt: TGTGCCACCAGAGGGGATACCATGAACACTGAAGCTTTCTTT
clone_size: .
d_call: .
v_call: TRBV10-3
j_call: TRBJ1-1

cdr3_aa: CASSLKGQGEAAQYF
cdr3_nt: TGCGCCAGCAGCTTGAAAGGACAGGGAGAGGCAGCCCAGTACTTC
clone_size: once
d_call: TRBD1
v_call: TRBV5-1
j_call: TRBJ2-5

cdr3_aa: CASSLGQGGDQPQHF
cdr3_nt: TGTGCCAGCAGCTTAGGACAGGGGGGGGATCAGCCCCAGCATTTT
clone_size: .
d_call: TRBD1
v_call: TRBV13
j_call: TRBJ1-5

cdr3_aa: CASSLAAGSVQPQHF
cdr3_nt: TGTGCCAGCAGCTTAGCAGCGGGGTCTGTTCAGCCCCAGCATTTT
clone_size: .
d_call: .
v_call: TRBV7-2
j_call: TRBJ1-5

cdr3_aa: CASSYSRLPHNEQFF
cdr3_nt: TGTGCCAGCAGTTACTCGCGACTACCCCACAATGAGCAGTTCTTC
clone_size: .
d_call: .
v_call: TRBV6-2/TRBV6-3
j_call: TRBJ2-1

cdr3_aa: CASSRDRVGTEAFF
cdr3_nt: TGTGCCAGCAGTCGGGACAGGGTCGGCACTGAAGCTTTCTTT
clone_size: .
d_call: TRBD1
v_call: TRBV2
j_call: TRBJ1-1

cdr3_aa: CASSLVFDSPLHF
cdr3_nt: TGTGCCAGCAGTTTAGTCTTTGATTCACCCCTCCACTTT
clone_size: .
d_call: .
v_call: TRBV12-3/TRBV12-4
j_call: TRBJ1-6

cdr3_aa: CATSRDQRGYTF
cdr3_nt: TGTGCCACCAGCAGAGATCAGCGAGGCTACACCTTC
clone_size: .
d_call: .
v_call: TRBV15
j_call: TRBJ1-2

cdr3_aa: CASSSQGTGELFF
cdr3_nt: TGTGCCAGCAGCTCGCAGGGGACCGGGGAGCTGTTTTTT
clone_size: .
d_call: .
v_call: TRBV7-2
j_call: TRBJ2-2

cdr3_aa: CASSVDPDGAGNTIYF
cdr3_nt: TGTGCCAGCAGCGTAGACCCGGACGGGGCTGGAAACACCATATATTTT
clone_size: .
d_call: .
v_call: TRBV9
j_call: TRBJ1-3

cdr3_aa: CASGSGLAGTSSYNEQFF
cdr3_nt: TGTGCTAGTGGTTCGGGACTAGCGGGGACGAGCTCCTACAATGAGCAGTTCTTC
clone_size: .
d_call: TRBD2
v_call: TRBV12-5
j_call: TRBJ2-1

cdr3_aa: CASSLEPGMRQPQHF
cdr3_nt: TGTGCCAGCAGCTTAGAACCGGGGATGAGGCAGCCCCAGCATTTT
clone_size: .
d_call: .
v_call: TRBV7-2
j_call: TRBJ1-5

cdr3_aa: CASSRTEAGNTIYF
cdr3_nt: TGTGCCAGCAGCCGGACGGAGGCGGGAAACACCATATATTTT
clone_size: .
d_call: .
v_call: TRBV7-8
j_call: TRBJ1-3

cdr3_aa: CASRSLDFPLSEQYF
cdr3_nt: TGTGCCAGCAGGTCATTAGACTTCCCTTTAAGCGAGCAGTACTTC
clone_size: .
d_call: .
v_call: TRBV27
j_call: TRBJ2-7

cdr3_aa: CASSIVFQETQYF
cdr3_nt: TGTGCCAGTAGTATCGTCTTTCAAGAGACCCAGTACTTC
clone_size: once
d_call: .
v_call: TRBV19
j_call: TRBJ2-5

cdr3_aa: CSVNSGWAQFF
cdr3_nt: TGCAGCGTTAACTCTGGGTGGGCGCAGTTCTTC
clone_size: once
d_call: .
v_call: TRBV29-1
j_call: TRBJ2-1

cdr3_aa: CASSFRDRGVPEAFF
cdr3_nt: TGTGCCAGCAGCTTTAGAGACAGGGGAGTCCCTGAAGCTTTCTTT
clone_size: .
d_call: TRBD1
v_call: TRBV11-3
j_call: TRBJ1-1

cdr3_aa: CVSSLGDRGGDQPQHF
cdr3_nt: TGTGTCAGCAGCTTGGGCGACAGGGGTGGGGATCAGCCCCAGCATTTT
clone_size: once
d_call: TRBD1
v_call: TRBV5-8
j_call: TRBJ1-5

cdr3_aa: CASSQLAGQETQYF
cdr3_nt: TGTGCCAGCAGCCAGTTAGCGGGGCAAGAGACCCAGTACTTC
clone_size: .
d_call: TRBD2
v_call: TRBV4-2
j_call: TRBJ2-5

cdr3_aa: CASSSFSRWGEGGETQYF
cdr3_nt: TGTGCCAGCAGCTCGTTTAGTCGCTGGGGGGAGGGAGGAGAGACCCAGTACTTC
clone_size: many
d_call: TRBD2
v_call: TRBV11-3
j_call: TRBJ2-5

cdr3_aa: CASSGTDYGYTF
cdr3_nt: TGTGCCAGCTCAGGGACAGATTATGGCTACACCTTC
clone_size: .
d_call: TRBD1
v_call: TRBV18
j_call: TRBJ1-2

cdr3_aa: CATSDSGHQPQHF
cdr3_nt: TGTGCCACCAGTGATTCAGGGCATCAGCCCCAGCATTTT
clone_size: .
d_call: .
v_call: TRBV24-1
j_call: TRBJ1-5

cdr3_aa: CASSLTVGQATYGYTF
cdr3_nt: TGCGCCAGCAGCTTGACAGTCGGTCAGGCAACCTATGGCTACACCTTC
clone_size: .
d_call: .
v_call: TRBV5-1
j_call: TRBJ1-2

cdr3_aa: CASSLRRESEAFF
cdr3_nt: TGTGCCAGCAGCTTACGCCGGGAAAGTGAAGCTTTCTTT
clone_size: .
d_call: .
v_call: TRBV7-3
j_call: TRBJ1-1

cdr3_aa: CASSQGEGLTNEKLFF
cdr3_nt: TGTGCCAGCAGCCAAGGAGAGGGATTGACTAATGAAAAACTGTTTTTT
clone_size: once
d_call: .
v_call: TRBV4-2
j_call: TRBJ1-4

cdr3_aa: CATSDPTRTSGYNEQFF
cdr3_nt: TGTGCCACCAGTGACCCGACCCGGACTAGCGGTTACAATGAGCAGTTCTTC
clone_size: .
d_call: TRBD2
v_call: TRBV24-1
j_call: TRBJ2-1

cdr3_aa: CASSLGGAQGRSSAFF
cdr3_nt: TGTGCCAGCAGCTTAGGGGGCGCTCAGGGAAGAAGTTCAGCTTTCTTT
clone_size: .
d_call: .
v_call: TRBV7-2
j_call: TRBJ1-1